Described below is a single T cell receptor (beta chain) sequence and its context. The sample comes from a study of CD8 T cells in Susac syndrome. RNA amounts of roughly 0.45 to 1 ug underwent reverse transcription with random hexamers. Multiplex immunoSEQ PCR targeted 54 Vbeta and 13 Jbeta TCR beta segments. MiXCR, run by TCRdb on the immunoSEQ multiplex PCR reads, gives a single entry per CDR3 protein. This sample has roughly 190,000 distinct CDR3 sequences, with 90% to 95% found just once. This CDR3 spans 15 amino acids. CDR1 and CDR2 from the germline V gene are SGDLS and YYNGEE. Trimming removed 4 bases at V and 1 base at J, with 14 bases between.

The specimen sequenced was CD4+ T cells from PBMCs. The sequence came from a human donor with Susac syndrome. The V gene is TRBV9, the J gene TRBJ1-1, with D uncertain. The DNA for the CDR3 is TGTGCCAGCAGCAAAGGGTCGGGTTGGAACACTGAAGCTTTCTTT. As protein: CASSKGSGWNTEAFF. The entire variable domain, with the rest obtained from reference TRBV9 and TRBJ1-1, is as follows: DSGVTQTPKHLITATGQRVTLRCSPRSGDLSVYWYQQSLDQGLQFLIQYYNGEERAKGNILERFSAQQFPDLHSELNLSSLELGDSALYFCASSKGSGWNTEAFFGQGTRLTVV.